Following are 24 T cell receptor beta chains from one sample sequenced in a study of beta chain features in type 1 diabetes. Isolated RNA was reverse transcribed in full, so expressed TCRB transcripts were sequenced. Repertoires were generated with immunoSEQ multiplex PCR, while TCRdb's copy carries only in-frame clones and drops some. The sample yields 150,000 to 190,000 clones, 11% seen once. Specimen: central memory CD4+ T cells from blood. These receptors came from a man between 18 and 35 years old in good health.

This clone occurred a few times. V usage is TRBV2 and J usage is TRBJ2-3; 7 positions match TRBD1. This CDR3 is 14 amino acids long. Germline V gene data show CDR1 as SNHLY and CDR2 as FYNNEI. Losses at the gene ends were 7 bases for V and 3 bases for J; bases not matched to a gene: 7. CDR3 region: CASKKGRGTDTQYF. In nucleotides, the CDR3 is TGTGCCAGCAAAAAGGGCAGGGGGACAGATACGCAGTATTTT.

This clone occurred a few times. The J gene is TRBJ2-7, the V gene TRBV28; tentative D call: TRBD2 (5 bases). Germline-derived CDR1 and CDR2 are MDHEN and SYDVKM. The CDR3 is 11 amino acids. V was pared by 4 bases and J by 6 bases, with 7 bases between. CDR3 DNA sequence: TGTGCCAGCAGTTGGGCGGGCGAGCAGTACTTC. Protein product: CASSWAGEQYF.

This clone was picked up a small number of times. The chain combines TRBV6-5 with TRBJ1-2; D is ambiguous. The V end lost 0 bases, the J end lost 7 bases, and 12 bases lay between the germline ends. The CDR3 sequence is 14 residues long. Germline-derived CDR1 and CDR2 are MNHEY and SVGAGI. CDR3 DNA: TGTGCCAGCAGTTACTCGACGGCAGTAGTTGGCTACACCTTC. This encodes CASSYSTAVVGYTF.

The chain joins TRBV6-6 to TRBJ1-1; D perhaps matches TRBD1 (6 bases). Trimming left V 7 bases short and J 1 base short, with 10 bases between. This CDR3 comprises 13 residues. The V gene's germline CDR1 is MNHNY and CDR2 SVGAGI (reference sequence). For the CDR3, the DNA is TGTGCCAGCACCTTACAGGGGAACACTGAAGCTTTCTTT. This gives the protein CASTLQGNTEAFF.

The chain joins TRBV4-2 to TRBJ2-7, with D uncertain. The CDR3 loop spans 16 amino acids. Germline CDR1 LGHNA, CDR2 YNFKEQ. Trimming took 1 base from V and 2 from J, leaving 15 bases between them. The CDR3 coding sequence is TGTGCCAGCAGCCAAGTCGTGTCGGCAGCCACCTACGAGCAGTACTTC. It is translated as CASSQVVSAATYEQYF.

V and J are TRBV13 and TRBJ2-5; TRBD2 might be the D (5 bases). Trimming cost V 4 bases and J 5 bases, with 20 bases left between them. Germline V gene lookup returns CDR1 PRHDT and CDR2 FYEKMQ (reference sequence). This CDR3 has 16 amino acids. CDR3 bases: TGTGCCAGCAGCTCCCGCACGGGGAAGATCAGGGAGACCCAGTACTTC. Translated: CASSSRTGKIRETQYF. Based on the CDR3 plus reference TRBV13 and TRBJ2-5, the full variable domain is AAGVIQSPRHLIKEKRETATLKCYPIPRHDTVYWYQQGPGQDPQFLISFYEKMQSDKGSIPDRFSAQQFSDYHSELNMSSLELGDSALYFCASSSRTGKIRETQYFGPGTRLLVL.

The genes are TRBV29-1 and TRBJ2-7; D is unresolved. From germline, CDR1 is SQVTM and CDR2 ANQGSEA. CDR3 length: 14 residues. Trimming shortened V by 2 bases and J by 1 base, and 12 bases separated the two germline ends. The DNA for the CDR3 is TGCAGCGTTGAAAGGGCGGACGGTTCCTACGAGCAGTACTTC. This gives the protein CSVERADGSYEQYF.

This clone has only a few counts. The chain uses TRBV29-1 and TRBJ1-2; D is perhaps TRBD1 (5 bases). This CDR3 is built from 12 residues. Germline V gives CDR1 SQVTM, CDR2 ANQGSEA. V dropped 1 base and J dropped 2 bases, with 5 bases sitting between them. The CDR3 loop reads CSVEAGNYGYTF. The CDR3 DNA sequence: TGCAGCGTTGAAGCAGGGAACTATGGCTACACCTTC.

CDR3 amino acids: CSVPRTSGRASYNEQFF. The CDR3, as DNA: TGCAGCGTTCCTCGGACTAGCGGGAGGGCCTCCTACAATGAGCAGTTCTTC. The V call is TRBV29-1, the J call TRBJ2-1; 15 nucleotides agree with TRBD2. Losses at the gene ends were 5 bases for V and 0 bases for J; bases not matched to a gene: 5. This CDR3 is built from 17 residues. Germline CDR1 is SQVTM and CDR2 is ANQGSEA.

This clone was detected a few times. The J gene is TRBJ2-1, the V gene TRBV9, with 9 nucleotides matching TRBD2. The CDR3 consists of 16 residues. In germline, CDR1 is SGDLS, CDR2 YYNGEE. J lost 7 bases, V lost 4 bases, and 12 bases had no gene match. The CDR3 DNA follows: TGTGCCAGCAGCCCTCGACTAGCGGACATTGTAAATGAGCAGTTCTTC. Residues: CASSPRLADIVNEQFF.

This clone has only a few counts. CDR3 amino acids: CASKQAPQRNEQYF. The CDR3 nucleotides read TGTGCCAGCAAACAAGCCCCTCAGAGGAACGAGCAGTACTTC. The chain links TRBV27 to TRBJ2-7; no definite D call. This CDR3 is 14 amino acids long. V was pared by 7 bases and J by 5 bases, with 18 bases between. Germline V gene lookup returns CDR1 MNHEY and CDR2 SMNVEV (reference sequence).

The rearrangement joins TRBV7-2 to TRBJ2-2; the match to TRBD1 covers 8 bases. CDR3 length: 14 amino acids. Germline CDR1 is SGHTA and CDR2 is FQGNSA. J was trimmed by 7 bases and V by 5 bases; bases with no gene match: 6. CDR3 sequence reads: CASSPTGGGGELFF. CDR3 nucleotides: TGTGCCAGCAGCCCTACAGGGGGTGGCGGGGAGCTGTTTTTT.

The rearrangement uses TRBV27 and TRBJ2-3; a weak D match, TRBD1 (6 bases). V lost 8 bases and J lost 3, with 15 bases in between. CDR1 and CDR2 from the germline V gene are MNHEY and SMNVEV (reference sequence). This CDR3 region has 14 residues. As DNA, the CDR3 is TGTGCCAGCCGGGGACAAAGCGCGACAGATACGCAGTATTTT. It yields the protein CASRGQSATDTQYF.

This clone turned up a few times. The CDR3 DNA reads TGCAGTGCTAGAGAGGTCTTCGGGCAGTTCTTC. As protein: CSAREVFGQFF. This chain joins TRBV20-1 and TRBJ2-1; D is unresolved. The germline V and J ends were trimmed by 0 bases and 12 bases, with 9 bases remaining between them. The CDR3 is 11 residues long. The germline gives CDR1 DFQATT, CDR2 SNEGSKA (reference sequence).

The CDR3 loop is CSVVGPGILSYEQYF. CDR3 coding DNA: TGCAGCGTTGTAGGCCCCGGGATTCTTTCCTACGAGCAGTACTTC. The V and J genes are TRBV29-1 and TRBJ2-7; D perhaps matches TRBD2 (5 bases). The CDR3 consists of 15 residues. Per the germline V gene, CDR1 is SQVTM and CDR2 is ANQGSEA. Trimming stripped 4 bases from V and 1 base from J, with 17 bases between.

This rearrangement joins TRBV2 to TRBJ2-5; no definite D call. V gave up 7 bases and J gave up 3 bases, with 12 bases separating them. Germline CDR1 and CDR2: SNHLY and FYNNEI. CDR3 size: 13 residues. The CDR3 loop reads CASKRSIEETQYF. CDR3 coding DNA: TGTGCCAGCAAGAGGTCCATTGAAGAGACCCAGTACTTC.

The chain links TRBV5-1 to TRBJ1-1, with 7 nucleotides matching TRBD1. Germline V gives CDR1 SGHRS, CDR2 YFSETQ. Trimming took 4 bases from V and 0 from J; bases not matched to a gene: 3. This CDR3 contains 14 residues. CDR3 sequence (DNA): TGCGCCAGCAGCGCAGGGGGTTTGAACACTGAAGCTTTCTTT. This sequence encodes CASSAGGLNTEAFF.

This rearrangement joins TRBV20-1 to TRBJ1-1, with unresolved D. CDR1 is DFQATT and CDR2 is SNEGSKA in the germline V gene (reference sequence). Between the trimmed V and J ends, which lost 4 bases and 6 bases, there was a span of 9 bases. This CDR3 has 11 amino acids. The CDR3 DNA reads TGCAGTGCTATTCCTCACGCTGAAGCTTTCTTT. Amino acid sequence: CSAIPHAEAFF.

This clone came up a few times. The V gene is TRBV4-3, the J gene TRBJ2-5, with 14 positions matching TRBD2. The ends lost 1 base at V and 4 bases at J; junction bases unmatched: 11. The V gene's germline CDR1 is LGHNA and CDR2 YSLEER. The CDR3 covers 19 residues. This CDR3 reads CASSQGDLRLAGGRETQYF. For the CDR3, the DNA is TGCGCCAGCAGCCAAGGGGACCTCCGACTAGCGGGGGGGCGAGAGACCCAGTACTTC.

At least ten counts were recorded for this clone. The gene calls are TRBV7-9 and TRBJ1-1; D unclear. Trimming shortened V by 3 bases and J by 1 base, and 12 bases separated the two germline ends. CDR1 and CDR2 (germline): SEHNR, FQNEAQ (reference sequence). The CDR3 is 15 residues long. DNA for the CDR3: TGTGCCAGCAGCTTGAGGGAAGTCGGGAACACTGAAGCTTTCTTT. This gives the protein CASSLREVGNTEAFF.

This clone was observed a few times. The chain couples TRBV14 to TRBJ2-1; 7 nucleotides line up with TRBD2. The CDR3 extends over 13 amino acids. The junction had 6 bases not matched to a gene; V was cut back by 4 bases and J by 9 bases. Germline-derived CDR1 and CDR2 are SGHDN and FVKESK. The CDR3 spells CASSRSQRGEQFF. The CDR3, as DNA: TGTGCCAGCAGCCGATCCCAGCGGGGTGAGCAGTTCTTC. The full variable domain, in which reference TRBV14 and TRBJ2-1 provide the parts outside the CDR3, is EAGVTQFPSHSVIEKGQTVTLRCDPISGHDNLYWYRRVMGKEIKFLLHFVKESKQDESGMPNNRFLAERTGGTYSTLKVQPAELEDSGVYFCASSRSQRGEQFFGPGTRLTVL.

In its sample, this clone was seen a few times. V and J are TRBV28 and TRBJ1-1; maybe TRBD1 (5 bases). The CDR3 loop spans 14 amino acids. In germline, CDR1 is MDHEN, CDR2 SYDVKM. Trimming cost V 5 bases and J 8 bases, with 18 bases left between them. The CDR3: CASSATSTAKEAFF. CDR3 bases: TGTGCCAGCAGTGCCACCTCGACAGCGAAAGAAGCTTTCTTT.

The V call is TRBV29-1, the J call TRBJ2-7; 8 bases fit TRBD1. Germline V gene lookup returns CDR1 SQVTM and CDR2 ANQGSEA. This CDR3 is built from 13 residues. V dropped 2 bases and J dropped 5; count of bases not matched to a gene: 5. As DNA, the CDR3 is TGCAGCGTTGAAAGACAGGGGAAGGACGAGCAGTACTTC. It codes for CSVERQGKDEQYF.

This clone was counted a few times. The chain carries TRBV6-5 and TRBJ2-5; 8 bases are shared with TRBD2. V was clipped by 0 bases and J by 2 bases; unmatched bases: 5. The CDR3 totals 16 residues. The germline V gene encodes CDR1 MNHEY and CDR2 SVGAGI. The CDR3 DNA reads TGTGCCAGCAGTTACTCAACGGGAGGGGGGCAAGAGACCCAGTACTTC. Translating gives CASSYSTGGGQETQYF.